What follows are 9 T cell receptor beta chains derived from one specimen sequenced in a study of identifying expanded T cells in peripheral blood (dated by TCRdb to about 2019). Library method: the immunoSEQ multiplex PCR assay. TCRdb re-hosts the immuneACCESS table, in-frame sequences only. Its copies lack some clones; in the studies checked, an unresolved V gene accounts for under half of them, and the cause for the rest is not known. This sample comprises 100,000 to 150,000 clones, about four fifths of them detected only once. The ten largest clones add up to 3.3% of the sample. The sample consisted of blood. These receptors all stem from a person aged 18 to 75 in good health.

The chain joins TRBV2 to TRBJ1-2, with 12 bases that match TRBD1. Trimming at V came to 6 bases and at J to 4 bases, leaving 12 bases not matched to a gene. CDR3 size: 17 residues. Germline CDR1 SNHLY, CDR2 FYNNEI. CDR3 sequence reads: CASRKEVGTGGIYGYTF. In DNA, the CDR3 is TGTGCCAGCAGAAAGGAGGTCGGGACAGGGGGCATCTATGGCTACACCTTC.

This chain uses TRBV5-1 with TRBJ2-5; TRBD2 might be the D (7 bases). CDR1 is SGHRS, CDR2 YFSETQ, per germline. The CDR3 is made up of 15 amino acids. V shed 2 bases and J shed 4 bases, with 15 bases lying between them. CDR3 sequence (DNA): TGCGCCAGCAGCTTCGGCGGGGGCTGGGGAGAGACCCAGTACTTC. Translated: CASSFGGGWGETQYF.

The chain employs TRBV5-1 and TRBJ2-1; a weak D match, TRBD2 (6 bases). The CDR3 consists of 16 residues. From germline, CDR1 is SGHRS and CDR2 YFSETQ. Trimming pared 4 bases from V and 4 bases from J, leaving 18 bases between. In nucleotides, the CDR3 is TGCGCCAGCAGCCTGAACCGGGACTCCCAATACAATGAGCAGTTCTTC. Translated: CASSLNRDSQYNEQFF.

The V gene is TRBV7-2, the J gene TRBJ1-3, with a weak D call TRBD1 (5 bases). CDR3 size: 16 residues. V lost 5 bases, J lost 1 base, and 15 bases lay in between. Germline CDR1 and CDR2: SGHTA and FQGNSA. CDR3 nucleotides: TGTGCCAGCAGCCCCGACAGACGTTCTTCTGGAAACACCATATATTTT. Its translation: CASSPDRRSSGNTIYF. Complete variable domain (other parts from reference TRBV7-2 and TRBJ1-3): GAGVSQSPSNKVTEKGKDVELRCDPISGHTALYWYRQSLGQGLEFLIYFQGNSAPDKSGLPSDRFSAERTGGSVSTLTIQRTQQEDSAVYLCASSPDRRSSGNTIYFGEGSWLTVV.

The CDR3 sequence: CASMIGGAYYNEQFF. The CDR3 DNA follows: TGCGCCAGCATGATCGGGGGGGCGTACTACAATGAGCAGTTCTTC. The rearrangement uses TRBV5-1 and TRBJ2-1; 8 bases are shared with TRBD2. Germline CDR1 SGHRS, CDR2 YFSETQ. The length of the CDR3 is 15 residues. V dropped 6 bases and J dropped 3; count of bases not matched to a gene: 8. Based on the CDR3 plus reference TRBV5-1 and TRBJ2-1, the full variable domain is KAGVTQTPRYLIKTRGQQVTLSCSPISGHRSVSWYQQTPGQGLQFLFEYFSETQRNKGNFPGRFSGRQFSNSRSEMNVSTLELGDSALYLCASMIGGAYYNEQFFGPGTRLTVL.

This clone was detected only a few times. J is TRBJ2-2 and V is TRBV9; D is perhaps TRBD2 (5 bases). V was cut by 0 bases and J by 7 bases, with 7 bases left in between. Germline V gives CDR1 SGDLS, CDR2 YYNGEE. The CDR3 consists of 13 residues. The CDR3 nucleotides are TGTGCCAGCAGCGTAGTAGGAGGCGGGGAGCTGTTTTTT. This translates into CASSVVGGGELFF. Filled out from reference TRBV9 and TRBJ2-2, the complete variable domain reads DSGVTQTPKHLITATGQRVTLRCSPRSGDLSVYWYQQSLDQGLQFLIQYYNGEERAKGNILERFSAQQFPDLHSELNLSSLELGDSALYFCASSVVGGGELFFGEGSRLTVL.

The chain carries TRBV7-9 and TRBJ2-7, with 13 bases aligning to TRBD2. The V gene end was trimmed by 5 bases and the J gene end by 2 bases; junction bases not matched to a gene: 3. Per germline, CDR1 SEHNR and CDR2 FQNEAQ (reference sequence). The CDR3 covers 15 residues. CDR3 nucleotide sequence: TGTGCCAGCAGCCTCGGACTAGCGGGGGCCTACGAGCAGTACTTC. Protein: CASSLGLAGAYEQYF.

Remarks on this clone: Other DNA sequences within the sample encode an identical CDR3. This chain connects TRBV10-3 to TRBJ1-2, with TRBD1 as a possible D gene (5 bases). Trimming took 0 bases from V and 7 from J, leaving 12 bases between them. This CDR3 is 14 amino acids long. Germline lookup yields CDR1 ENHRY and CDR2 SYGVKD. The CDR3 loop is CAISESGQGGGYTF. The CDR3 DNA reads as TGTGCCATCAGTGAGTCGGGGCAGGGAGGTGGCTACACCTTC.

This chain joins TRBV6-6 and TRBJ2-7; 8 positions agree with TRBD1. The CDR3 has 13 residues. V trimming: 6 bases; J trimming: 5 bases; junction bases outside the gene matches: 6. CDR1 is MNHNY and CDR2 is SVGAGI in the germline V gene (reference sequence). DNA for the CDR3: TGTGCCAGCAGCCCCGGGACAGGCAACGAGCAGTACTTC. Its protein product is CASSPGTGNEQYF.